The sequence of this T cell receptor beta chain was determined in a study of graft-versus-host responses after intestinal transplantation. Study overall: Once they had received anti-thymocyte globulin induction, all recipients took tacrolimus and steroids for two to three years.

The length of the CDR3 is 15 residues. Looked up from germline, CDR1 is SGDLS and CDR2 is YYNGEE. V shed 1 base and J shed 1 base, with 6 bases lying between them. Some clones are missing from TCRdb's copy, which holds only in-frame ones; the method was immunoSEQ multiplex PCR. The repertoire consists of roughly 110,000 clones, with 93% occurring once and the leading ten covering 1% to 1.5%. Overall study findings and caveats: Recipient bone marrow held GvH clones, some seen earlier in ileum or blood. Levels of circulating GvH clones at their peak were associated with early post-transplant HvG declines.

Points on this clone: Its cognate antigen is unknown.

Material: unstimulated CD8+ T cells sorted from spleen or lymph node cells, obtained before transplant. This receptor was taken from a human donor who was the organ donor for an intestinal transplant. The rearrangement uses TRBV9 and TRBJ2-6; no clear D gene. The CDR3 DNA reads as TGTGCCAGCAGCGTATCCTTATCTGGGGCCAACGTCCTGACTTTC. It translates to CASSVSLSGANVLTF.